The present T cell receptor (beta chain) was sequenced within a study of blood T cells in healthy people across ages. This clonotype was detected many times. Its target is not known. Study results and caveats: Diversity estimates drawn from one million T cells were deemed underestimates.

Next came a second PCR, run for about 7 to 12 cycles, which used a sample-barcoded 5' primer along with a J-beta primer mix. Each TCR beta cDNA got a 12-nucleotide random molecular identifier. TCRdb re-called the 5' RACE reads through MiXCR, storing one row per CDR3 protein. The table records hundreds of thousands of distinct CDR3 sequences, approximately 40% of them present only once. The germline gives CDR1 SGHTA, CDR2 FQGNSA. The CDR3 totals 15 residues. V was pared by 9 bases and J by 1 base, with 13 bases between. This TCR was recovered from a man older than 75 in good health. Sequenced: blood. This chain connects TRBV7-2 to TRBJ2-6; TRBD1 might be the D (6 bases). CDR3 amino acids: CASWKQGSGANVLTF. In DNA form, the CDR3 reads TGTGCCAGTTGGAAACAGGGATCTGGGGCCAACGTCCTGACTTTC.